One and the same sample provided the 32 T cell receptor beta chains below, sequenced in a study of regulatory T cells in long-lasting Graves disease. Arm-PCR of CDR3 regions with iRepertoire HTBI primers generated TCR beta libraries. TCRdb re-analysed the multiplex PCR reads in MiXCR, keeping a single row per CDR3 protein. The sample has under 800,000 distinct CDR3 sequences; about 16% are singletons. This sample's time point: newly diagnosed GD, antithyroid drugs for less than 3 months. The TCR library was prepared using RNA isolated from PBMCs. These data were also filed under a second study, of T cells in Graves' hyperthyroidism and ophthalmopathy.

The starting material was peripheral blood mononuclear cells (PBMCs), obtained at new diagnosis, from a patient treated with antithyroid drugs. The receptors were gathered from a woman aged 25 to 39 with Graves disease.

Ten or more counts support this clonotype. The V and J genes are TRBV28 and TRBJ2-1; TRBD2 agrees at 12 bases. The CDR3 consists of 14 residues. J lost 9 bases, V lost 6 bases, and 6 bases had no gene match. Germline CDR1 and CDR2: MDHEN and SYDVKM. CDR3 bases: TGTGCCAGCAGACGACTAGCGGGAGTGGGTGAGCAGTTCTTC. Translation: CASRRLAGVGEQFF.

This clonotype was found many times. The rearrangement joins TRBV7-6 to TRBJ2-2; D remains ambiguous. The CDR3 covers 15 residues. V lost 5 bases, J lost 5 bases, and 15 bases lay in between. The V gene's germline CDR1 is SGHVS and CDR2 FNYEAQ. This chain's CDR3 is CASSPTVTTTGELFF. The CDR3 DNA follows: TGTGCCAGCAGCCCCACAGTGACAACGACCGGGGAGCTGTTTTTT. Full variable domain (rest looked up from reference TRBV7-6 and TRBJ2-2): GAGVSQSPRYKVTKRGQDVALRCDPISGHVSLYWYRQALGQGPEFLTYFNYEAQQDKSGLPNDRFSAERPEGSISTLTIQRTEQRDSAMYRCASSPTVTTTGELFFGEGSRLTVL.

A remark on this clonotype: A much larger clonotype is one base distant, so this may be a read error. The chain carries TRBV2 and TRBJ2-1; the D gene is possibly TRBD1 (6 bases). Deletions cut 9 bases from V and 10 bases from J, with 16 bases between. Germline CDR1 and CDR2: SNHLY and FYNNEI. The CDR3 has 12 amino acids. DNA for the CDR3: TGTGCCAGACGCTCACAGGGAAACGAGCAGTTCTTC. Residues: CARRSQGNEQFF.

This chain links TRBV20-1 with TRBJ2-5; D is undetermined. Per germline, CDR1 DFQATT and CDR2 SNEGSKA (reference sequence). V was shortened by 1 base and J by 5 bases, with 8 bases between the two germline ends. The length of the CDR3 is 12 residues. CDR3 loop: CSARGSSETQYF. The CDR3 DNA follows: TGCAGTGCTAGAGGAAGTAGTGAGACCCAGTACTTC.

The chain has TRBV7-9 and TRBJ2-7, with D perhaps matching TRBD1 or TRBD2 (6 bases each). V gave up 3 bases and J gave up 0 bases, with 12 bases separating them. The CDR3 runs to 15 residues. Germline values: CDR1 SEHNR, CDR2 FQNEAQ (reference sequence). The CDR3 DNA follows: TGTGCCAGCAGCTTGGGGGGCCAGACCTCCTACGAGCAGTACTTC. Translated: CASSLGGQTSYEQYF.

This clonotype was counted only a few times. This chain links TRBV3-1 with TRBJ2-7; D may be TRBD2 (7 bases). Germline assignment: CDR1 LGHDT and CDR2 YNNKEL (reference sequence). V was trimmed by 3 bases and J by 3 bases, leaving 18 bases between them. The CDR3 runs 16 residues. CDR3 sequence: CASSQAWRGGGYEQYF. The CDR3 DNA reads as TGTGCCAGCAGCCAGGCCTGGCGGGGAGGGGGCTACGAGCAGTACTTC.

This clonotype has a count of ten or more. The chain uses TRBV7-9 and TRBJ1-1; D is unclear. Trimming took 5 bases from V and 0 from J, leaving 7 bases between them. This CDR3 has 13 amino acids. Germline-derived CDR1 and CDR2 are SEHNR and FQNEAQ (reference sequence). CDR3 in amino acids: CASSRFMNTEAFF. In DNA, the CDR3 is TGTGCCAGCAGCCGATTCATGAACACTGAAGCTTTCTTT. The full variable domain, rest sourced from reference TRBV7-9 and TRBJ1-1, is DTGVSQNPRHKITKRGQNVTFRCDPISEHNRLYWYRQTLGQGPEFLTYFQNEAQLEKSRLLSDRFSAERPKGSFSTLEIQRTEQGDSAMYLCASSRFMNTEAFFGQGTRLTVV.

Points on this clonotype: A clone one base away is much larger, so this may be a read error. This rearrangement joins TRBV7-2 to TRBJ2-4; D is uncertain. Between the trimmed V and J ends, which lost 7 bases and 0 bases, there was a span of 10 bases. Germline V gene data show CDR1 as SGHTA and CDR2 as FQGNSA. CDR3 length: 14 residues. Here the CDR3 DNA reads TGTGCCAGCAACTTCTCCCCAGCCAAAAACATTCAGTACTTC. Protein product: CASNFSPAKNIQYF. The full variable domain, its missing parts supplied by reference TRBV7-2 and TRBJ2-4, is GAGVSQSPSNKVTEKGKDVELRCDPISGHTALYWYRQSLGQGLEFLIYFQGNSAPDKSGLPSDRFSAERTGGSVSTLTIQRTQQEDSAVYLCASNFSPAKNIQYFGAGTRLSVL.

V gene TRBV20-1 combines with J gene TRBJ2-2; 9 positions agree with TRBD2. This CDR3 spans 14 amino acids. Trimming cost V 6 bases and J 4 bases; bases outside gene matches: 6. From germline, CDR1 is DFQATT and CDR2 SNEGSKA (reference sequence). Here the CDR3 reads CSAGGTSSTGELFF. CDR3 DNA sequence: TGCAGTGCCGGGGGGACTAGCAGCACCGGGGAGCTGTTTTTT.

This chain connects TRBV27 to TRBJ1-3; TRBD1 matches 10 bases. This CDR3 has 15 amino acids. Trimming at V came to 9 bases and at J to 0 bases, leaving 5 bases not matched to a gene. Germline-derived CDR1 and CDR2 are MNHEY and SMNVEV (reference sequence). The chain's CDR3 is CARGDRGVSGNTIYF. The CDR3 DNA sequence: TGTGCCAGGGGGGACAGGGGCGTCTCTGGAAACACCATATATTTT.

This clonotype was seen a handful of times. This chain links TRBV18 with TRBJ2-3; no reliable D call. The germline CDR1 and CDR2 sequences are KGHSH and LQKENI. Trimming cost V 0 bases and J 7 bases, with 11 bases left between them. The CDR3 is 14 amino acids. This CDR3 reads CASSPPAQLYTQYF. The CDR3 region has the DNA TGTGCCAGCTCACCACCGGCACAGCTGTATACGCAGTATTTT.

This clonotype was detected many times. V gene TRBV2 combines with J gene TRBJ1-4; D may be TRBD1 (5 bases). The length of the CDR3 is 15 residues. CDR1 SNHLY and CDR2 FYNNEI come from the germline V gene. The germline V and J ends were trimmed by 1 base and 8 bases, with 14 bases remaining between them. CDR3 protein: CASSEGLQGWEKLFF. CDR3 coding DNA: TGTGCCAGCAGTGAAGGTTTGCAGGGATGGGAAAAACTGTTTTTT.

This clonotype was seen a handful of times. V usage is TRBV14 and J usage is TRBJ2-1; tentative D call: TRBD2 (6 bases). The CDR3 runs to 19 residues. Trimming shortened V by 1 base and J by 0 bases, and 19 bases separated the two germline ends. CDR1 and CDR2 from the germline V gene are SGHDN and FVKESK. CDR3 coding DNA: TGTGCCAGCAGCCAAGTGGACTACTTCGGTACAAACTCCTACAATGAGCAGTTCTTC. Residues: CASSQVDYFGTNSYNEQFF.

This clonotype showed up many times. The rearrangement uses TRBV20-1 and TRBJ1-4, with D uncertain. The CDR3 length is 12 residues. Germline lookup yields CDR1 DFQATT and CDR2 SNEGSKA (reference sequence). V lost 3 bases and J 8 bases, leaving 10 bases between the germline ends. DNA of the CDR3: TGCAGTGCTAGGAGGAATTCGGAAAAACTGTTTTTT. Translated: CSARRNSEKLFF.

The chain has TRBV16 and TRBJ2-1; D remains ambiguous. V lost 4 bases, J lost 2 bases, and 12 bases lay in between. The CDR3 is made up of 15 amino acids. Germline V gene data show CDR1 as KGHSY and CDR2 as FQNENV. For the CDR3, the DNA is TGTGCCAGCAGCCCAAGTGAGTCCCCCTACAATGAGCAGTTCTTC. Protein: CASSPSESPYNEQFF.

This clonotype was detected many times. The V gene is TRBV12-3 or TRBV12-4, the J gene TRBJ1-5, with a tentative D call TRBD1 (6 bases). V gave up 3 bases and J gave up 5 bases, with 8 bases separating them. The CDR3 spans 13 residues. The DNA for the CDR3 is TGTGCCAGCAGTTTCTCAGGGGATCAGCCCCAGCATTTT. Translating it yields CASSFSGDQPQHF.

The chain links TRBV15 to TRBJ2-1; D possibly corresponds to TRBD1 (6 bases). Germline lookup yields CDR1 LNHNV and CDR2 YYDKDF (reference sequence). The CDR3 is made up of 16 amino acids. V lost 0 bases and J lost 4, with 13 bases in between. DNA of the CDR3: TGTGCCACCAGCAGAGAATGGACAGAGGGATACAATGAGCAGTTCTTC. This codes for CATSREWTEGYNEQFF.

This clonotype was picked up a small number of times. A clone one base away is much larger, so this may be a read error. The chain joins TRBV28 to TRBJ2-7; the D call may be TRBD1 or TRBD2 (5 bases each). The CDR3 covers 14 residues. Per germline, CDR1 MDHEN and CDR2 SYDVKM. This chain's CDR3 is CACRAEGPPYEQYF. The CDR3 DNA follows: TGTGCCTGCAGGGCAGAGGGCCCTCCCTACGAGCAGTACTTC.

As for this clonotype: Sequence at one end of the junction differs from germline and may be a read error. The chain joins TRBV27 to TRBJ1-5; 10 bases are shared with TRBD1. Per germline, CDR1 MNHEY and CDR2 SMNVEV (reference sequence). This CDR3 is built from 15 residues. The CDR3 region has the DNA TGTGCCAGCAGTATAGGACAGGGGGTTAGTCAGCTCCAGCATTTT. Translated: CASSIGQGVSQLQHF.

This clonotype has just one count. This chain connects TRBV28 to TRBJ2-7; D gene ambiguous. Germline-derived CDR1 and CDR2 are MDHEN and SYDVKM. The V and J ends lost 6 bases and 7 bases respectively, with 19 bases between them. This CDR3 contains 14 residues. The CDR3 nucleotides read TGTGCCAGCAGGACCCCGAAAGTGGCCAATGAGCAGTACTTC. Amino acids: CASRTPKVANEQYF.

CDR3 loop: CASRRRGTEGSGANVLTF. CDR3 nucleotide sequence: TGTGCCAGCAGACGAAGGGGGACGGAGGGATCAGGGGCCAACGTCCTGACTTTC. This chain links TRBV2 with TRBJ2-6; D could derive from TRBD1 or TRBD2 (6 bases each). V was shortened by 6 bases and J by 4 bases, with 22 bases between the two germline ends. Looked up from germline, CDR1 is SNHLY and CDR2 is FYNNEI. This CDR3 comprises 18 residues. Filled out from reference TRBV2 and TRBJ2-6, the complete variable domain reads EPEVTQTPSHQVTQMGQEVILRCVPISNHLYFYWYRQILGQKVEFLVSFYNNEISEKSEIFDDQFSVERPDGSNFTLKIRSTKLEDSAMYFCASRRRGTEGSGANVLTFGAGSRLTVL.

This clonotype came up many times. The rearrangement joins TRBV19 to TRBJ1-1, with unresolved D. CDR3 size: 15 residues. Trimming left V 4 bases short and J 0 bases short, with 12 bases between. Germline assignment: CDR1 LNHDA and CDR2 SQIVND (reference sequence). The chain's CDR3 is CASSTRTAMNTEAFF. The CDR3 coding sequence is TGTGCCAGTAGTACGCGGACCGCCATGAACACTGAAGCTTTCTTT. The full variable domain, its missing parts supplied by reference TRBV19 and TRBJ1-1, is DGGITQSPKYLFRKEGQNVTLSCEQNLNHDAMYWYRQDPGQGLRLIYYSQIVNDFQKGDIAEGYSVSREKKESFPLTVTSAQKNPTAFYLCASSTRTAMNTEAFFGQGTRLTVV.

There are a few counts of this clonotype. The J gene is TRBJ2-1, the V gene TRBV3-1; TRBD2 agrees at 12 bases. Germline CDR1 LGHDT, CDR2 YNNKEL (reference sequence). CDR3 length: 18 residues. V was clipped by 1 base and J by 0 bases; unmatched bases: 4. The CDR3 loop is CASSQGLAGVYSYNEQFF. CDR3 in DNA: TGTGCCAGCAGCCAAGGACTAGCGGGAGTTTACTCCTACAATGAGCAGTTCTTC.

This clonotype came up a few times. In nucleotides, the CDR3 is TGTGCCAGCAGTTACTCGATACCTAGCCCGACCGGGGAGCTGTTTTTT. Protein product: CASSYSIPSPTGELFF. The chain has TRBV6-6 and TRBJ2-2; D is possibly TRBD2 (5 bases). The CDR3 sequence is 16 residues long. The V end was cut by 0 bases, the J end by 5 bases, with 13 bases between. Germline CDR1 and CDR2: MNHNY and SVGAGI (reference sequence).

This clonotype was observed at least ten times. The V and J genes are TRBV7-3 and TRBJ2-1; 12 bases fit TRBD2. Germline V gives CDR1 SGHTA, CDR2 FQGTGA. The CDR3 has 15 residues. V gave up 5 bases and J gave up 5 bases; unmatched junction bases: 4. This CDR3 reads CASSTLAGGHNEQFF. The CDR3 nucleotides are TGTGCCAGCAGCACTCTAGCGGGAGGGCACAATGAGCAGTTCTTC.

This clonotype has at least ten counts. This chain joins TRBV28 and TRBJ2-2; D call uncertain. Between the trimmed V and J ends, which lost 4 bases and 7 bases, there was a span of 7 bases. CDR1 MDHEN and CDR2 SYDVKM come from the germline V gene. The CDR3 is 12 amino acids. As DNA, the CDR3 is TGTGCCAGCAGTTCCATGAGCGGGGAGCTGTTTTTT. Protein: CASSSMSGELFF. The variable domain in full, with the rest retrieved from reference TRBV28 and TRBJ2-2, is DVKVTQSSRYLVKRTGEKVFLECVQDMDHENMFWYRQDPGLGLRLIYFSYDVKMKEKGDIPEGYSVSREKKERFSLILESASTNQTSMYLCASSSMSGELFFGEGSRLTVL.

The chain couples TRBV5-4 to TRBJ1-4; no clear D gene. The CDR3 has 14 amino acids. Germline V gene lookup returns CDR1 SGHNT and CDR2 YYREEE (reference sequence). V shed 2 bases and J shed 7 bases, with 12 bases lying between them. CDR3 sequence: CASSLQIEGEKLFF. In DNA form, the CDR3 reads TGTGCCAGCAGCTTACAGATTGAGGGTGAAAAACTGTTTTTT.

The rearrangement uses TRBV18 and TRBJ1-2; 10 bases line up with TRBD1. In germline, CDR1 is KGHSH, CDR2 LQKENI. There are 15 residues in the CDR3. J was trimmed by 6 bases and V by 3 bases; bases with no gene match: 7. CDR3 region: CASSPRDRGGDGYTF. CDR3 coding DNA: TGTGCCAGCTCACCCCGGGACAGGGGTGGGGATGGCTACACCTTC.

This clonotype was seen repeatedly, ten times or more. The V gene is TRBV11-2, the J gene TRBJ2-5; D may be TRBD2 (5 bases). This CDR3 spans 18 amino acids. From germline, CDR1 is SGHAT and CDR2 FQNNGV. The V end lost 3 bases, the J end lost 5 bases, and 25 bases lay between the germline ends. This CDR3 is CASSFGKQILTQEETQYF. DNA of the CDR3: TGTGCCAGCAGCTTCGGGAAACAGATCCTCACCCAAGAGGAGACCCAGTACTTC.

This chain links TRBV6-4 with TRBJ1-5, with D hard to call. Germline V gene lookup returns CDR1 MRHNA and CDR2 SNTAGT. V gave up 2 bases and J gave up 0 bases, with 11 bases separating them. CDR3 size: 16 residues. This CDR3 is CASSDVAVYSNQPQHF. DNA for the CDR3: TGTGCCAGCAGTGACGTTGCGGTTTATAGCAATCAGCCCCAGCATTTT.

The chain recombines TRBV7-8 with TRBJ2-7; D call uncertain. The CDR3 contains 15 residues. The germline gives CDR1 SGHVS, CDR2 FQNEAQ. V shed 2 bases and J shed 2 bases, with 13 bases lying between them. The CDR3 here is CASSLLAGSAYEQYF. The CDR3 DNA is TGTGCCAGCAGCTTATTAGCCGGCAGTGCCTACGAGCAGTACTTC.

The chain couples TRBV27 to TRBJ2-7; D is unresolved. Germline assignment: CDR1 MNHEY and CDR2 SMNVEV (reference sequence). V was shortened by 3 bases and J by 5 bases, with 8 bases between the two germline ends. The CDR3 length is 12 residues. The CDR3 coding sequence is TGTGCCAGCAGTTTTCGGTTTGACGAGCAGTACTTC. It codes for CASSFRFDEQYF.